The following is a TCR beta chain sequence with its context. Its matching antigen is unknown. Healthy Caucasians supplied all donations. This specimen comes from a study of identical twins. Overall study results and limits: In zero-insertion analyses, partial confounding could arise from invariant MAIT and iNKT cells. Modelling underestimated the level of out-of-frame TCR alpha sharing observed in monozygotic twins.

MiXCR, run by TCRdb on the 5' RACE reads, gives a single entry per CDR3 protein. The sample lists 250,000 to 350,000 distinct CDR3 sequences; under 9.5% were seen once. V lost 9 bases and J lost 2; bases outside the gene matches: 4. This CDR3 contains 15 residues. Germline-derived CDR1 and CDR2 are KGHDR and SFDVKD. This sample also appeared in a second study, on yellow fever vaccine responses in identical twins.

The sample was memory (CD45RO+) T cells sorted from blood. The rearrangement joins TRBV24-1 to TRBJ2-3; the match to TRBD2 covers 13 bases. The clonotype comes from a woman aged 18 to 35 in good health. The CDR3 DNA is TGTGCCACCCGAGGGACTAGCGGGAACACAGATACGCAGTATTTT. Residues: CATRGTSGNTDTQYF.